This T cell receptor (beta chain) is drawn from a study of patients and donors after allogeneic stem cell transplantation. The germline V and J ends were trimmed by 4 bases and 2 bases, with 12 bases remaining between them. This CDR3 comprises 14 residues. Germline V gene data show CDR1 as SGHRS and CDR2 as YFSETQ. TCRdb reprocessed the RT-PCR reads with MiXCR, giving one entry per CDR3 protein. In the table there are some 11,000 distinct CDR3 sequences, roughly a fifth of which are singletons. Input material: blood, either unsorted or a sorted T cell fraction (not recorded which). The gene calls are TRBV5-1 and TRBJ2-5; D is possibly TRBD1 (6 bases). This sequence originates from a human donor who was either an allogeneic HSCT recipient or a stem cell or donor lymphocyte infusion donor (not recorded which). It is not recorded whose cells these are; they may come from a transplant donor. For the CDR3, the DNA is TGCGCCAGCAGCCTTGGGACAATGCAAGAGACCCAGTACTTC. It yields the protein CASSLGTMQETQYF.